The rows below give T cell receptor beta chains drawn from one sample of a study of blood T cells in healthy people across ages. TCRdb re-called the 5' RACE reads through MiXCR, storing one row per CDR3 protein. The profile shows hundreds of thousands of distinct CDR3 sequences, about 52% of them singletons. The sample taken for sequencing was blood. The receptors here all came from a woman aged 60-70 years in good health. CDR3s include the opening cysteine and the closing phenylalanine or tryptophan. Each record gives: V gene, clone size, D gene, J gene, CDR3 protein, CDR3 DNA. The D gene is left open where the match is weak. Some rows have no size entry. The others give once, few or many, or a class for an expanded clone.

V: TRBV11-3
size: -
D: TRBD1
J: TRBJ2-1
CDR3: CAGSAYPDRVNEQFF
DNA: TGTGCCGGCAGCGCCTACCCCGACAGGGTCAATGAGCAGTTCTTC

V: TRBV11-2
size: -
D: -
J: TRBJ1-1
CDR3: CASRRPAGTNTEAFF
DNA: TGTGCCAGCAGACGACCGGCAGGAACGAACACTGAAGCTTTCTTT

V: TRBV9
size: -
D: TRBD2
J: TRBJ2-3
CDR3: CASSHERAGGTDTQYF
DNA: TGTGCCAGCAGCCATGAAAGAGCGGGGGGGACAGATACGCAGTATTTT

V: TRBV7-8
size: -
D: TRBD2
J: TRBJ2-5
CDR3: CASSPLAGLLNNEQYF
DNA: TGTGCCAGCAGCCCATTAGCGGGCCTCTTAAACAATGAGCAGTACTTC

V: TRBV29-1
size: -
D: -
J: TRBJ1-2
CDR3: CSVHSFGETYGYTF
DNA: TGCAGCGTTCATTCTTTCGGGGAGACCTATGGCTACACCTTC

V: TRBV20-1
size: -
D: TRBD2
J: TRBJ2-7
CDR3: CSAVARLAIVSSYEQYF
DNA: TGCAGTGCCGTAGCGCGACTAGCGATCGTTAGCTCCTACGAGCAGTACTTC

V: TRBV2
size: -
D: TRBD2
J: TRBJ2-1
CDR3: CASSEELAGGNEQFF
DNA: TGTGCCAGCAGTGAAGAACTAGCGGGAGGCAATGAGCAGTTCTTC

V: TRBV29-1
size: few
D: TRBD1
J: TRBJ1-1
CDR3: CSVDRGRGMNTEAFF
DNA: TGCAGCGTTGATCGTGGCAGGGGGATGAACACTGAAGCTTTCTTT

V: TRBV28
size: -
D: -
J: TRBJ2-7
CDR3: CASSLRREKQYF
DNA: TGTGCCAGCAGCTTACGCCGGGAAAAGCAGTACTTC

V: TRBV29-1
size: -
D: TRBD2
J: TRBJ2-3
CDR3: CSVEGRTSGTDTRYF
DNA: TGCAGCGTTGAGGGGAGGACTAGCGGGACAGATACGCGGTATTTT

V: TRBV7-2
size: -
D: -
J: TRBJ2-1
CDR3: CASSLQGGGHNEQFF
DNA: TGTGCCAGCAGCTTACAAGGGGGGGGACACAATGAGCAGTTCTTC

V: TRBV7-7
size: -
D: TRBD1
J: TRBJ1-4
CDR3: CASSLRDRPSLLNERLFF
DNA: TGTGCCAGCAGCCTACGGGACAGGCCTTCTCTTCTAAATGAAAGACTGTTTTTT

V: TRBV5-1
size: -
D: -
J: TRBJ1-6
CDR3: CASSPGRGDSPLHF
DNA: TGCGCCAGCAGCCCGGGACGGGGAGATTCACCCCTCCACTTT

V: TRBV7-2
size: few
D: -
J: TRBJ2-2
CDR3: CASSLRADPNTGELFF
DNA: TGTGCCAGCAGCTTAAGGGCAGACCCGAACACCGGGGAGCTGTTTTTT

V: TRBV20-1
size: -
D: -
J: TRBJ2-1
CDR3: CSASRGSATHPFF
DNA: TGCAGTGCTAGTCGGGGGTCGGCGACCCATCCGTTCTTC

V: TRBV2
size: -
D: -
J: TRBJ2-1
CDR3: CASRENNYNEQFF
DNA: TGTGCCAGCAGAGAAAATAACTACAATGAGCAGTTCTTC

V: TRBV7-3
size: -
D: TRBD2
J: TRBJ2-1
CDR3: CASSEHGGGSLFF
DNA: TGTGCCAGCAGCGAACACGGCGGGGGTTCATTGTTCTTC

V: TRBV14
size: -
D: -
J: TRBJ2-7
CDR3: CASSQDPRRAQEIQYF
DNA: TGTGCCAGCAGCCAAGATCCGAGACGCGCACAAGAGATCCAGTACTTC

V: TRBV7-2
size: few
D: -
J: TRBJ2-7
CDR3: CASSLDPTRTYEQYF
DNA: TGTGCCAGCAGCTTAGACCCGACGAGAACCTACGAGCAGTACTTC

V: TRBV18
size: -
D: -
J: TRBJ2-7
CDR3: CASSPTGGAYEQYF
DNA: TGTGCCAGCTCACCAACTGGCGGTGCCTACGAGCAGTACTTC

V: TRBV29-1
size: -
D: -
J: TRBJ2-6
CDR3: CSARQSNVLTF
DNA: TGCAGCGCTAGACAGAGCAACGTCCTGACTTTC

V: TRBV3-1
size: few
D: -
J: TRBJ2-7
CDR3: CASSPNLYEQYF
DNA: TGTGCCAGCAGCCCGAACCTCTACGAGCAGTACTTC

V: TRBV28
size: -
D: -
J: TRBJ2-7
CDR3: CASSNQGPRTNNEQYF
DNA: TGTGCCAGCAGTAACCAGGGGCCTCGGACCAACAATGAGCAGTACTTC

V: TRBV10-3
size: few
D: TRBD1
J: TRBJ2-7
CDR3: CAIRQGVGFGEQYF
DNA: TGTGCCATCAGACAGGGGGTAGGTTTTGGCGAGCAGTACTTC

V: TRBV2
size: -
D: -
J: TRBJ2-2
CDR3: CASSVGERNGELFF
DNA: TGTGCCAGCAGTGTTGGAGAGAGGAACGGGGAGCTGTTTTTT

V: TRBV20-1
size: -
D: TRBD1
J: TRBJ2-4
CDR3: CSAPDRGRIKNIQYF
DNA: TGCAGTGCCCCGGACAGGGGGCGTATTAAAAACATTCAGTACTTC

V: TRBV6-2/TRBV6-3
size: -
D: TRBD2
J: TRBJ2-1
CDR3: CASRNLGLAGRGNEQFF
DNA: TGTGCCAGCAGGAACTTGGGGCTAGCGGGTCGCGGCAATGAGCAGTTCTTC

V: TRBV20-1
size: few
D: -
J: TRBJ2-7
CDR3: CSIPDSYEQYF
DNA: TGCAGTATCCCGGACAGCTACGAGCAGTACTTC

V: TRBV7-2
size: few
D: -
J: TRBJ2-7
CDR3: CASSASGRGEQYF
DNA: TGTGCCAGCAGCGCCTCTGGAAGGGGCGAGCAGTACTTC

V: TRBV7-2
size: many
D: -
J: TRBJ2-7
CDR3: CASSAPSSYEQYF
DNA: TGTGCCAGCAGCGCCCCGAGCTCCTACGAGCAGTACTTC

V: TRBV5-6
size: -
D: -
J: TRBJ2-1
CDR3: CASSSDRPYEQFF
DNA: TGTGCCAGCAGCTCGGACAGACCCTATGAGCAGTTCTTC

V: TRBV28
size: -
D: -
J: TRBJ1-5
CDR3: CASIKQTASNQPQHF
DNA: TGTGCCAGCATTAAACAGACCGCCTCCAATCAGCCCCAGCATTTT

V: TRBV30
size: -
D: -
J: TRBJ2-1
CDR3: CAWSRGFTYNEQFF
DNA: TGTGCCTGGAGTCGAGGATTCACCTACAATGAGCAGTTCTTC

V: TRBV13
size: many
D: -
J: TRBJ1-6
CDR3: CASSFSLEYNSPLHF
DNA: TGTGCCAGCAGCTTTAGTTTGGAGTATAATTCACCCCTCCACTTT

V: TRBV20-1
size: -
D: -
J: TRBJ2-7
CDR3: CSARVVDEQYF
DNA: TGCAGTGCTAGGGTTGTTGACGAGCAGTACTTC

V: TRBV11-2
size: -
D: TRBD2
J: TRBJ2-7
CDR3: CASSSTTSGRGGGLREQYF
DNA: TGTGCCAGCAGCTCGACGACTAGCGGGCGCGGGGGTGGTCTACGGGAGCAGTACTTC

V: TRBV20-1
size: -
D: -
J: TRBJ1-1
CDR3: CSARDRGLRNVAFF
DNA: TGCAGTGCTAGAGATCGCGGGCTGCGGAACGTGGCTTTCTTT

V: TRBV18
size: many
D: TRBD1
J: TRBJ2-7
CDR3: CASSPGGSYEQYF
DNA: TGTGCCAGCTCCCCAGGGGGCTCCTACGAGCAGTACTTC

V: TRBV6-2/TRBV6-3
size: -
D: -
J: TRBJ2-7
CDR3: CASQVTGIEQYF
DNA: TGTGCCAGCCAAGTGACGGGTATCGAGCAGTACTTC

V: TRBV7-2
size: many
D: TRBD2
J: TRBJ2-3
CDR3: CASSFLAGGHTDTQYF
DNA: TGTGCCAGCAGCTTCCTAGCGGGAGGCCACACAGATACGCAGTATTTT

V: TRBV7-2
size: few
D: TRBD2
J: TRBJ2-5
CDR3: CASSSREAQYF
DNA: TGTGCCAGCAGCTCCCGGGAGGCCCAGTACTTC

V: TRBV24-1
size: -
D: -
J: TRBJ2-7
CDR3: CATSDRDTLHEQYF
DNA: TGTGCCACCAGTGACCGGGACACCCTGCACGAGCAGTACTTC

V: TRBV29-1
size: few
D: -
J: TRBJ1-2
CDR3: CSVEGGDYTF
DNA: TGCAGCGTTGAGGGAGGGGACTACACCTTC

V: TRBV12-3/TRBV12-4
size: -
D: TRBD1
J: TRBJ2-7
CDR3: CASSFRGGAYEQYF
DNA: TGTGCCAGCAGTTTCCGAGGGGGCGCGTACGAGCAGTACTTC

V: TRBV29-1
size: -
D: -
J: TRBJ2-7
CDR3: CSVSRGAAVGEQYF
DNA: TGCAGCGTTAGTAGGGGGGCGGCTGTCGGCGAGCAGTACTTC

V: TRBV27
size: few
D: TRBD2
J: TRBJ2-7
CDR3: CASSTSGTSVLNEQYF
DNA: TGTGCCAGCAGTACATCCGGGACTAGCGTATTAAATGAGCAGTACTTC

V: TRBV29-1
size: -
D: TRBD1
J: TRBJ1-1
CDR3: CSVVRDRDFTEAFF
DNA: TGCAGCGTTGTCCGGGACAGGGATTTCACTGAAGCTTTCTTT

V: TRBV27
size: -
D: TRBD1
J: TRBJ1-2
CDR3: CASSPLGTGLYGYTF
DNA: TGTGCCAGCAGTCCCCTCGGGACAGGCCTCTATGGCTACACCTTC

V: TRBV10-3
size: many
D: -
J: TRBJ2-4
CDR3: CAIRGGGENIQYF
DNA: TGTGCCATCAGAGGGGGAGGTGAAAACATTCAGTACTTC

V: TRBV29-1
size: -
D: -
J: TRBJ2-2
CDR3: CSAGQRNTGELFF
DNA: TGCAGCGCCGGACAGAGGAACACCGGGGAGCTGTTTTTT

V: TRBV2
size: once
D: TRBD2
J: TRBJ2-1
CDR3: CASSEARIGRGGEQFF
DNA: TGTGCCAGCAGTGAAGCCCGAATCGGGCGCGGGGGTGAGCAGTTCTTC

V: TRBV4-3
size: few
D: -
J: TRBJ2-5
CDR3: CASSRWTGRGETQYF
DNA: TGCGCCAGCAGCCGGTGGACAGGGAGGGGAGAGACCCAGTACTTC

V: TRBV12-3/TRBV12-4
size: -
D: TRBD2
J: TRBJ2-7
CDR3: CASSVRAGVYEQYF
DNA: TGTGCCAGCAGTGTACGAGCGGGGGTCTACGAGCAGTACTTC